This T cell receptor (beta chain) is from a study of brain metastases from non-small cell lung cancer. This CDR3 contains 14 residues. Per the germline V gene, CDR1 is MNHNY and CDR2 is SVGAGI (reference sequence). Overall study findings and caveats: Compared with primary tumors, brain metastases showed less T-cell infiltration. In roughly 60% of brain metastases, T-cell clones were expanded compared with matched primary tumors.

As for this clone: What it binds is not known. Germline and junction disagree at one end, which may indicate a read error.

The assay was immunoSEQ multiplex PCR, and TCRdb's table has in-frame clones only and misses some. The sample lists fewer than 1,000 clones; about nine tenths were seen once. This clonotype was obtained from a donor at least 40 years old with non-small cell lung cancer. The sequencing sample was made of primary lung tumor tissue. The chain employs TRBV6-6 and TRBJ2-5, with unresolved D. CDR3 sequence reads: CASSYTTPQETQYF. CDR3 DNA: TGTGCTAGCAGTTACACGACACCCCAAGAGACCCAGTACTTC.